The rows below give T cell receptor beta chains drawn from one sample of a study of blood T cell repertoires in COVID-19. Repertoires were generated with immunoSEQ multiplex PCR, while TCRdb's copy carries only in-frame clones and drops some. The sample has about 48,000 clones; about three quarters are singletons. The sequenced material came from peripheral blood. The receptors originated from a human donor with active or convalescent COVID-19. The donor label of this sample is uncertain. The conserved cysteine and the conserved F or W are not part of the CDR3 here. D genes are given only for firm matches. For some rows the clone size is stated as once, few or many, or as a class when expanded; others skip it.

j_call clone_size v_call d_call cdr3_aa
TRBJ2-7 few TRBV5-1 - ASSSGDSARDEQY
TRBJ2-1 - TRBV9 TRBD2 ASSAQGLALNEQF
TRBJ1-1 - TRBV5-1 TRBD1 ASSFSPDRGTEAF
TRBJ2-1 - TRBV5-1 TRBD1 ASSFPPDRDYNEQF
TRBJ1-1 - TRBV9 - ASSPGLNTEAF
TRBJ1-5 - TRBV20-1 - SASGSRQSQH
TRBJ1-1 - TRBV14 - ASSPGQNNPGAF
TRBJ2-1 once TRBV12-3/TRBV12-4 TRBD2 ASGRAYEQF
TRBJ1-5 - TRBV30 - AWGQGLGNQPQH
TRBJ1-2 - TRBV7-3 TRBD1 ASSAPDRGQQGYT
TRBJ1-2 - TRBV11-2 TRBD1 ASSSIRGQDYGYT
TRBJ2-4 few TRBV12-3/TRBV12-4 - ATLAKNIQY
TRBJ2-1 - TRBV30 - AWSVSAGQF
TRBJ1-6 - TRBV5-4 TRBD1 ASSPDRGDWSPLH
TRBJ2-1 - TRBV7-2 TRBD2 ASSLDLAAYNEQF
TRBJ2-3 - TRBV5-1 TRBD2 ASSPGLLTDTQY
TRBJ1-5 - TRBV6-5 TRBD1 ASRQGGAQH
TRBJ2-5 - TRBV5-8 - ASSLQGTLGETQY
TRBJ2-1 - TRBV6-5 - ASRSGLHEQF
TRBJ1-5 - TRBV7-9 - ASSLGGVGNQPQH